This TCR beta chain was sequenced for a study of blood T cell repertoires in COVID-19. Study overall: Researchers got acute and convalescent COVID-19 samples from the United States, Italy and Spain.

Libraries were prepared by immunoSEQ multiplex PCR; TCRdb keeps only in-frame clonotypes and omits some of them. This table holds roughly 130,000 clones, 90% found once. Germline lookup yields CDR1 SNHLY and CDR2 FYNNEI. With 4 bases removed from V and 9 bases from J, the gap between germline ends came to 15 bases. The CDR3 loop spans 14 amino acids. This TCR derives from a man between 60 and 75 years old with COVID-19, enrolled during active disease. The genes are TRBV2 and TRBJ2-2; D unclear. The source material was peripheral blood. The CDR3 DNA sequence: TGTGCCAGCAGTGGCCAGTCAGGTTGGAGGGAGCTGTTTTTT. Its protein is CASSGQSGWRELFF.